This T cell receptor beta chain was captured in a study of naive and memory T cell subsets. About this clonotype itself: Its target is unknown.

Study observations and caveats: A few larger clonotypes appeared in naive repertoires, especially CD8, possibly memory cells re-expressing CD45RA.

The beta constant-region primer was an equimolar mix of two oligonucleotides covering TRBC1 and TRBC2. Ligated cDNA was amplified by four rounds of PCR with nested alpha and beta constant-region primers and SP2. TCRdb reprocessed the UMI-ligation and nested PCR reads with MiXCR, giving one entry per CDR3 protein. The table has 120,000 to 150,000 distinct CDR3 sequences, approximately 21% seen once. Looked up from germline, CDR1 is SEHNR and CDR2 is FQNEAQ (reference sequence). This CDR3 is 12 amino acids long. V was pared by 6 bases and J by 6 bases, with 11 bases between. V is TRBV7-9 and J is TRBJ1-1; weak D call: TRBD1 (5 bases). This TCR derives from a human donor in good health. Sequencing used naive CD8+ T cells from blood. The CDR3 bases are TGTGCCAGCAGACACCAAGGGGCTGAAGCTTTCTTT. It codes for CASRHQGAEAFF.